Presented here are 10 T cell receptor beta chains from one specimen sequenced in a study of T cell repertoires in cytomegalovirus infection. For these TCRs, the target antigens are not known. TCRdb ran MiXCR on the reads and lists one entry per CDR3 protein. The sample contains tens of thousands of distinct CDR3 sequences, about 20% of which appear only once. The material sequenced was CD8+ T cells from cultured PBMCs, taken from culture after CMV antigen stimulation. The receptors were sampled from a human donor in good health (CMV status not recorded). Some clones in this sample may be carry-over from other donors' samples.

This chain links TRBV7-6 with TRBJ2-1; D may match TRBD1 or TRBD2 (6 bases each). The CDR3 extends over 22 amino acids. Germline V gives CDR1 SGHVS, CDR2 FNYEAQ. V was pared by 2 bases and J by 7 bases, with 36 bases between. The DNA of the CDR3 is TGTGCCAGCAGCTTACTGAGGGGGAAGGTTGGGGCTAGCGACAATTTGATTAATGAGCAGTTCTTC. This gives the protein CASSLLRGKVGASDNLINEQFF.

This clonotype occurred a few times. The chain couples TRBV6-2 or TRBV6-3 to TRBJ2-1; maybe TRBD2 (7 bases). Looked up from germline, CDR1 is MNHEY and CDR2 is SVGEGT. The length of the CDR3 is 21 residues. The ends were cut back, 0 bases at V and 3 bases at J, with 27 bases in the middle. The CDR3 bases are TGTGCCAGCAGTTACTCCCCCGCGGGGGCCGAAACGACTAGCTTCTACAATGAGCAGTTCTTC. Translation gives CASSYSPAGAETTSFYNEQFF.

In regard to this clonotype: One end of the junction fails to match germline, which may point to a read error. The chain is built from TRBV2 and TRBJ2-2; 8 bases are shared with TRBD1. This CDR3 contains 12 residues. Germline V gene sequence: CDR1 SNHLY, CDR2 FYNNEI. CDR3 sequence reads: CATGGASGELIF. The CDR3 DNA is TGTGCCACAGGGGGCGCCTCCGGGGAGCTGATTTTT.

This clonotype was observed a few times. The genes are TRBV19 and TRBJ1-1, with D possibly TRBD1 on 6 matching bases. Trimming took 3 bases from V and 7 from J, leaving 12 bases between them. Per the germline V gene, CDR1 is LNHDA and CDR2 is SQIVND (reference sequence). The CDR3 covers 13 residues. CDR3 bases: TGTGCCAGTAGTATTTGGGACAATCTTGAAGCTTTCTTT. This sequence encodes CASSIWDNLEAFF.

The rearrangement links TRBV12-3 or TRBV12-4 to TRBJ2-7; possibly TRBD1 for D (5 bases). The CDR3 has 13 amino acids. Trimming took off 7 bases at V and 4 bases at J, with 14 bases between the two ends. DNA of the CDR3: TGTGCCAGCACCTGGGGCGCCGGATACGAGCAGTACTTC. Its protein is CASTWGAGYEQYF.

This clonotype was seen at least ten times. This rearrangement joins TRBV7-2 to TRBJ2-7; D is unclear. CDR1 SGHTA and CDR2 FQGNSA come from the germline V gene. V lost 4 bases, J lost 1 base, and 8 bases lay in between. The CDR3 runs 13 residues. CDR3 coding DNA: TGTGCCAGCAGCTCGGTCCCGTCCTACGAGCAGTACTTC. It codes for CASSSVPSYEQYF. The variable domain in full, with the rest retrieved from reference TRBV7-2 and TRBJ2-7, is GAGVSQSPSNKVTEKGKDVELRCDPISGHTALYWYRQSLGQGLEFLIYFQGNSAPDKSGLPSDRFSAERTGGSVSTLTIQRTQQEDSAVYLCASSSVPSYEQYFGPGTRLTVT.

The V gene is TRBV7-6, the J gene TRBJ2-2, with 9 bases matching TRBD1. The CDR3 has 15 residues. The V segment lost 4 bases and the J segment 7 bases; nucleotides outside the gene matches: 7. CDR1 and CDR2 from the germline V gene are SGHVS and FNYEAQ. The CDR3 protein is CASSWDRVASGELFF. CDR3 coding DNA: TGTGCCAGCAGCTGGGACAGGGTAGCGAGCGGGGAGCTGTTTTTT.

This clonotype was seen many times. The chain recombines TRBV23-1 with TRBJ1-4; D remains unclear. TRBV23-1 is recorded as an ORF, its role being uncertain. This CDR3 comprises 14 residues. V was cut by 7 bases and J by 8 bases, with 17 bases left in between. The chain's CDR3 is CASTHGPGEEKLFF. Written as DNA, the CDR3 is TGCGCCAGCACTCACGGGCCGGGAGAAGAAAAACTGTTTTTT.

This chain's CDR3 is CASTPGDGRFADTQYF. The CDR3, as DNA: TGTGCCAGCACCCCAGGGGATGGGAGATTCGCAGATACGCAGTATTTT. The chain employs TRBV7-9 and TRBJ2-3; possible D gene TRBD1, 6 bases. V shed 7 bases and J shed 4 bases, with 21 bases lying between them. The germline CDR1 and CDR2 sequences are SEHNR and FQNEAQ (reference sequence). The CDR3 extends over 16 amino acids.

This clonotype has more than one count but fewer than ten. CDR3 region: CASSPGQGIYEQYF. CDR3 in DNA: TGTGCCAGCAGTCCCGGACAGGGAATCTACGAGCAGTACTTC. J is TRBJ2-7 and V is TRBV7-3; 8 bases are a match to TRBD1. Looked up from germline, CDR1 is SGHTA and CDR2 is FQGTGA. V dropped 6 bases and J dropped 3; count of bases not matched to a gene: 7. The CDR3 is made up of 14 amino acids.